A selection of T cell receptor beta chains follows, all from one sample in a study of response to subunit inactivated influenza vaccine. TCRdb ran MiXCR on the RT-PCR reads and lists one entry per CDR3 protein. The sample holds roughly 520,000 distinct CDR3 sequences, approximately 24% seen once. The source material was CD4+ T cells sorted from PBMCs, sampled 5 to 6 days after vaccination. The receptors shown here come from a man aged 45 to 65 who received an inactivated influenza vaccine. CDR3s include the opening cysteine and the closing phenylalanine or tryptophan. D genes are given only for firm matches. Clone size is stated in some rows and not others, as once, few, many or a class when expanded.

abundance	len	v_gene	d_gene	j_gene	CDR3aa	CDR3nt
few	17	TRBV13	-	TRBJ2-1	CASSLGPWGRTYNEQFF	TGTGCCAGCAGCTTAGGCCCCTGGGGGCGTACCTACAATGAGCAGTTCTTC
-	15	TRBV28	-	TRBJ2-2	CASSMPRGGTGELFF	TGTGCCAGCAGTATGCCCAGGGGAGGAACCGGGGAGCTGTTTTTT
-	13	TRBV9	-	TRBJ2-3	CASSVVQGDTQYF	TGTGCCAGCAGCGTAGTACAGGGAGATACGCAGTATTTT
few	14	TRBV12-3/TRBV12-4	-	TRBJ1-1	CASILNPANTEAFF	TGTGCCAGCATCCTGAACCCGGCGAACACTGAAGCTTTCTTT
-	14	TRBV4-1	TRBD1	TRBJ1-2	CASSQPDRAHGYTF	TGCGCCAGCAGCCAACCGGACAGGGCCCATGGCTACACCTTC
few	15	TRBV5-1	-	TRBJ1-5	CASSFTAGSDQPQHF	TGCGCCAGCAGCTTCACGGCAGGGTCGGACCAGCCCCAGCATTTT
-	13	TRBV5-5	-	TRBJ1-1	CASGGGAGTEAFF	TGTGCCAGCGGCGGGGGTGCGGGAACTGAAGCTTTCTTT
-	18	TRBV11-2	-	TRBJ2-3	CASSLDGWAGPSTDTQYF	TGTGCCAGCAGCTTAGATGGTTGGGCGGGTCCTAGCACAGATACGCAGTATTTT
-	15	TRBV4-2	-	TRBJ2-7	CASSQAQGQDYEQYF	TGTGCCAGCAGCCAAGCGCAGGGTCAAGACTACGAGCAGTACTTC
many	12	TRBV20-1	TRBD1	TRBJ1-1	CSATDRDTEAFF	TGCAGTGCTACGGACAGGGACACTGAAGCTTTCTTT
-	16	TRBV12-3/TRBV12-4	TRBD2	TRBJ2-1	CASSWGLAGHYNEQFF	TGTGCCAGCAGTTGGGGACTAGCGGGACACTACAATGAGCAGTTCTTC
few	15	TRBV6-1	-	TRBJ1-5	CASSDKRASNQPQHF	TGTGCCAGCAGTGATAAGAGGGCTAGCAATCAGCCCCAGCATTTT
-	13	TRBV10-3	-	TRBJ2-2	CAITGENTGELFF	TGTGCCATCACGGGGGAGAACACCGGGGAGCTGTTTTTT
-	11	TRBV20-1	-	TRBJ2-1	CSTGYSNEQFF	TGCAGTACGGGATATTCAAATGAGCAGTTCTTC
-	18	TRBV12-3/TRBV12-4	TRBD2	TRBJ2-1	CALSSTSGGGRTYNEQFF	TGTGCCCTCAGCTCAACTAGCGGGGGGGGCCGCACCTACAATGAGCAGTTCTTC
few	15	TRBV5-5	TRBD1	TRBJ1-4	CASSLPGQGIGKLFF	TGTGCCAGCAGCTTGCCAGGACAGGGGATCGGAAAACTGTTTTTT
-	17	TRBV6-5	TRBD2	TRBJ2-7	CASSYASGTSGSYEQYF	TGTGCCAGCAGTTATGCCTCGGGGACTAGCGGATCCTACGAGCAGTACTTC
once	12	TRBV28	-	TRBJ2-5	CASGPDLVTQYF	TGTGCCAGCGGCCCTGATTTGGTGACCCAGTACTTC
few	15	TRBV7-9	TRBD1	TRBJ1-1	CASSLYSGGGTEAFF	TGTGCCAGCAGCTTATATTCAGGGGGAGGCACTGAAGCTTTCTTT
few	17	TRBV15	-	TRBJ2-3	CATSRDSTGSPTDTQYF	TGTGCCACCAGCAGAGATTCCACAGGATCCCCCACAGATACGCAGTATTTT
-	15	TRBV20-1	-	TRBJ1-6	CSAREEPGEGSPLHF	TGCAGTGCTAGAGAGGAGCCCGGGGAAGGTTCACCCCTCCACTTT
few	14	TRBV27	TRBD1	TRBJ1-6	CASSLTGEDSPLHF	TGTGCCAGCAGCCTGACAGGGGAAGATTCACCCCTCCACTTT
few	14	TRBV6-1	TRBD2	TRBJ2-1	CASYPSGVYNEQFF	TGTGCCAGCTACCCTAGCGGGGTTTACAATGAGCAGTTCTTC
-	15	TRBV20-1	-	TRBJ1-1	CSARDLVVKNTEAFF	TGCAGTGCTAGAGATCTGGTCGTTAAGAACACTGAAGCTTTCTTT
-	18	TRBV5-1	TRBD2	TRBJ2-2	CASSLGLAGTANTGELFF	TGCGCCAGCAGCTTGGGACTAGCGGGAACCGCGAACACCGGGGAGCTGTTTTTT
-	18	TRBV10-3	TRBD1	TRBJ2-6	CAISERQGATYGANVLTF	TGTGCCATCAGTGAACGACAGGGGGCAACTTATGGGGCCAACGTCCTGACTTTC
-	17	TRBV20-1	TRBD2	TRBJ2-3	CSATGLAGGPEVDTQYF	TGCAGTGCGACGGGACTAGCGGGAGGGCCAGAGGTAGATACGCAGTATTTT
once	16	TRBV15	TRBD2	TRBJ2-5	CATSRGRASGLETQYF	TGTGCCACCAGCAGAGGGAGAGCTAGCGGTTTAGAGACCCAGTACTTC
-	15	TRBV10-3	-	TRBJ1-2	CATPKVTAGRGGYTF	TGTGCCACACCCAAGGTCACCGCAGGGAGAGGTGGCTACACCTTC
few	16	TRBV5-6	-	TRBJ2-1	CASSRERGNSYNEQFF	TGTGCCAGCAGCCGGGAGAGGGGGAACTCCTACAATGAGCAGTTCTTC
-	16	TRBV6-1	TRBD1	TRBJ2-1	CASSDRRQGPYNEQFF	TGTGCCAGCAGTGATCGACGACAGGGCCCCTACAATGAGCAGTTCTTC
few	12	TRBV7-6	-	TRBJ2-5	CATGQNQETQYF	TGTGCCACAGGACAGAATCAAGAGACCCAGTACTTC
few	14	TRBV28	-	TRBJ1-1	CASSLGHLNTEAFF	TGTGCCAGCAGTCTCGGACACTTGAACACTGAAGCTTTCTTT
once	15	TRBV28	-	TRBJ2-4	CASSSTGLAKNIQYF	TGTGCCAGCAGTTCCACAGGACTAGCCAAAAACATTCAGTACTTC
-	17	TRBV3-1	-	TRBJ1-1	CASSPSGAGDSGAEAFF	TGTGCCAGCAGCCCAAGTGGGGCAGGGGATAGTGGCGCTGAAGCTTTCTTT
-	13	TRBV29-1	-	TRBJ1-6	CSVAAGGGSPLHF	TGCAGCGTTGCGGCGGGGGGCGGTTCACCCCTCCACTTT
few	14	TRBV6-1	-	TRBJ1-1	CASSEGPGLTEAFF	TGTGCCAGCAGTGAAGGGCCGGGGCTCACTGAAGCTTTCTTT
-	14	TRBV18	TRBD2	TRBJ2-1	CASRLAGGPVEQFF	TGTGCCAGCCGTCTAGCGGGGGGGCCCGTTGAGCAGTTCTTC
-	14	TRBV7-2	-	TRBJ1-6	CASRTVTEGSPLHF	TGTGCCAGCAGGACAGTTACAGAGGGTTCACCCCTCCACTTT
-	11	TRBV20-1	-	TRBJ2-3	CSASPGDTQYF	TGCAGTGCTAGCCCCGGGGATACGCAGTATTTT
-	15	TRBV28	-	TRBJ2-1	CASSLFVASVDEQFF	TGTGCCAGCAGTTTATTCGTGGCTAGCGTCGATGAGCAGTTCTTC
-	16	TRBV21-1	-	TRBJ2-5	CASSLHVAGCQETQYF	TGTGCCAGCAGCCTCCATGTAGCGGGTTGCCAAGAGACCCAGTACTTC
-	12	TRBV10-3	TRBD1	TRBJ2-7	CAIRDRGYEQYF	TGTGCCATCAGGGACAGGGGGTACGAGCAGTACTTC
once	12	TRBV12-3/TRBV12-4	-	TRBJ1-2	CASTLTSYGYTF	TGTGCCAGCACCTTGACCAGCTATGGCTACACCTTC
-	14	TRBV24-1	-	TRBJ1-5	CATSDGRLNQPQHF	TGTGCCACCAGTGACGGACGGCTCAATCAGCCCCAGCATTTT
many	14	TRBV12-3/TRBV12-4	-	TRBJ2-3	CASSHGTSTDTQYF	TGTGCCAGCAGTCACGGGACCAGCACAGATACGCAGTATTTT
-	17	TRBV7-8	-	TRBJ2-2	CASSPPLMGRSTGELFF	TGTGCCAGCAGCCCACCCCTAATGGGGCGCAGCACCGGGGAGCTGTTTTTT
many	14	TRBV29-1	-	TRBJ1-1	CSVLIQAAMAEAFF	TGCAGCGTCCTAATACAGGCCGCGATGGCTGAAGCTTTCTTT
few	12	TRBV29-1	-	TRBJ2-3	CSAGTFADTQYF	TGCAGCGCGGGGACTTTCGCAGATACGCAGTATTTT
-	15	TRBV4-2	TRBD1	TRBJ2-7	CASTLDSTGAYEQYF	TGTGCCAGCACCCTTGATTCGACAGGGGCCTACGAGCAGTACTTC
few	15	TRBV4-2	-	TRBJ2-6	CASSQQGSGANVLTF	TGTGCCAGCAGCCAACAGGGTTCCGGGGCCAACGTCCTGACTTTC
many	14	TRBV5-1	TRBD1	TRBJ2-3	CASATGSHTDTQYF	TGCGCCAGCGCGACAGGGTCCCACACAGATACGCAGTATTTT
-	13	TRBV29-1	-	TRBJ2-7	CSVRRQDRYEQYF	TGCAGCGTAAGACGACAGGACCGCTACGAGCAGTACTTC
few	14	TRBV20-1	-	TRBJ2-7	CSARRRDINYEQYF	TGCAGTGCTAGGCGCCGGGACATCAACTACGAGCAGTACTTC
-	15	TRBV12-5	TRBD1	TRBJ2-3	CASGFGQGNTDTQYF	TGTGCTAGTGGTTTCGGACAGGGAAACACAGATACGCAGTATTTT